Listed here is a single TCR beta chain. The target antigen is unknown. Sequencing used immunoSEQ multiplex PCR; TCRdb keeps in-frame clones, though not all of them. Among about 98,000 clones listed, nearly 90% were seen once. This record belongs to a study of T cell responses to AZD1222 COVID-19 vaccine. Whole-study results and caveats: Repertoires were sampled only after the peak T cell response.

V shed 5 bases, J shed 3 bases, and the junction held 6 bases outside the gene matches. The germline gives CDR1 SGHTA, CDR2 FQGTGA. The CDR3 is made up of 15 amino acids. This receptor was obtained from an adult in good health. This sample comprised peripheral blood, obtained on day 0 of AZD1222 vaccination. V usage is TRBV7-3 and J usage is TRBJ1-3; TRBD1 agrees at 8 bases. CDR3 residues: CASSPGQGGGNTIYF. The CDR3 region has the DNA TGTGCCAGCAGCCCTGGACAGGGTGGTGGAAACACCATATATTTT. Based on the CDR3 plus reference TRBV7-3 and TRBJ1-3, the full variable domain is GAGVSQTPSNKVTEKGKYVELRCDPISGHTALYWYRQSLGQGPEFLIYFQGTGAADDSGLPNDRFFAVRPEGSVSTLKIQRTERGDSAVYLCASSPGQGGGNTIYFGEGSWLTVV.